These 10 T cell receptor beta chains came from one sample sequenced in a study of blood T cell repertoires in COVID-19 (dated by TCRdb to 2020 to 2022). Receptor libraries were prepared by the immunoSEQ multiplex PCR assay. The immuneACCESS repertoire file appears here via TCRdb, limited to in-frame rearrangements. These files lack a portion of the clones; in checked studies, under half of the deficit traces to unresolved V genes, and the cause of the others is not known. Recorded for this sample are around 270,000 clones; around 84% of them occurred a single time. The ten most abundant clones make up roughly 4.9% of the sample. The sequencing sample was made of peripheral blood. The receptors derive from a woman aged 55-69 years with COVID-19, enrolled during active disease.

The chain is built from TRBV24-1 and TRBJ2-3; 14 bases are a match to TRBD2. The CDR3 is 15 amino acids. Germline V CDR1 and CDR2: KGHDR, SFDVKD. The junction had 5 bases not matched to a gene; V was cut back by 9 bases and J by 4 bases. CDR3 protein: CATGGLAGAPDTQYF. The CDR3 region has the DNA TGTGCCACCGGGGGACTAGCGGGAGCTCCAGATACGCAGTATTTT.

This sequence joins TRBV30 and TRBJ1-1; D unresolved. Trimming cost V 0 bases and J 8 bases, with 7 bases left between them. Germline V lookup: CDR1 GTSNPN, CDR2 SVGIG (reference sequence). The CDR3 consists of 11 residues. CDR3 nucleotides: TGTGCCTGGAGTGTAGCGGGGGAAGCTTTCTTT. As protein: CAWSVAGEAFF.

This sequence joins TRBV19 and TRBJ2-5; TRBD2 is a possible D gene (6 bases). This CDR3 is built from 15 residues. Germline CDR1 is LNHDA and CDR2 is SQIVND (reference sequence). With 6 bases removed from V and 5 bases from J, the gap between germline ends came to 19 bases. The CDR3 coding sequence is TGTGCCAGTAGCCAGAATAGCGGAATACTGGAGACCCAGTACTTC. Translated, it gives CASSQNSGILETQYF. The full variable domain, its missing parts supplied by reference TRBV19 and TRBJ2-5, is DGGITQSPKYLFRKEGQNVTLSCEQNLNHDAMYWYRQDPGQGLRLIYYSQIVNDFQKGDIAEGYSVSREKKESFPLTVTSAQKNPTAFYLCASSQNSGILETQYFGPGTRLLVL.

This clone was seen a single time. The genes are TRBV5-1 and TRBJ2-1; the D gene is possibly TRBD2 (5 bases). CDR1 and CDR2 from the germline V gene are SGHRS and YFSETQ. V lost 4 bases and J 5 bases, leaving 10 bases between the germline ends. The CDR3 consists of 13 residues. Written as DNA, the CDR3 is TGCGCCAGCAGCGAGGGCAACAACAATGAGCAGTTCTTC. Translating it yields CASSEGNNNEQFF.

The rearrangement uses TRBV4-2 and TRBJ2-1, with TRBD2 matching over 8 bases. CDR3 length: 17 residues. Trimming took 2 bases from V and 9 from J; bases not matched to a gene: 15. The germline CDR1 and CDR2 sequences are LGHNA and YNFKEQ. The CDR3 reads CASSQPEVGSGISEQFF. CDR3 DNA sequence: TGTGCCAGCAGCCAACCGGAGGTCGGTAGCGGGATCAGTGAGCAGTTCTTC.

The genes are TRBV30 and TRBJ1-6; 8 bases fit TRBD1. V trimming: 4 bases; J trimming: 7 bases; junction bases outside the gene matches: 12. Germline V gives CDR1 GTSNPN, CDR2 SVGIG (reference sequence). The length of the CDR3 is 16 residues. The CDR3 nucleotides read TGTGCCTGGATCCCGGCATGGGACAGGTACAATTCACCCCTCCACTTT. Translating gives CAWIPAWDRYNSPLHF. Looking up the rest from reference TRBV30 and TRBJ1-6 gives the full variable domain: SQTIHQWPATLVQPVGSPLSLECTVEGTSNPNLYWYRQAAGRGLQLLFYSVGIGQISSEVPQNLSASRPQDRQFILSSKKLLLSDSGFYLCAWIPAWDRYNSPLHFGNGTRLTVT.

J is TRBJ2-5 and V is TRBV5-6; 8 bases map to TRBD1. The V and J ends lost 7 bases and 5 bases, in that order; junction bases with no gene match: 10. Germline V gene sequence: CDR1 SGHDT, CDR2 YYEEEE. The CDR3 has 14 residues. CDR3 bases: TGTGCCAGCCGAGGACAGGGCTGGGGGGAGACCCAGTACTTC. Translated: CASRGQGWGETQYF.

This clone showed up just once. V usage is TRBV6-4 and J usage is TRBJ2-7; TRBD2 aligns across 8 bases. J was trimmed by 0 bases and V by 7 bases; bases with no gene match: 5. This CDR3 is built from 14 residues. CDR1 and CDR2 (germline): MRHNA, SNTAGT. The CDR3 nucleotides are TGTGCCAGCACCCTACTAGCGGCCTCCTACGAGCAGTACTTC. It is translated as CASTLLAASYEQYF.

J is TRBJ2-3 and V is TRBV7-2, with 8 nucleotides matching TRBD1. The V and J ends lost 5 bases and 2 bases, in that order; junction bases with no gene match: 9. CDR1 and CDR2 (germline): SGHTA, FQGNSA. The CDR3 consists of 16 residues. Written as DNA, the CDR3 is TGTGCCAGCAGCCTGACAGGGGTCTCTCTCACAGATACGCAGTATTTT. Protein product: CASSLTGVSLTDTQYF.

The V gene is TRBV24-1, the J gene TRBJ1-5, with D unclear. This CDR3 is 14 amino acids long. CDR1 is KGHDR, CDR2 SFDVKD, per germline. V lost 3 bases and J 6 bases, leaving 11 bases between the germline ends. The DNA of the CDR3 is TGTGCCACCAGTGATGAGGCGGTCTTTCAGCCCCAGCATTTT. Protein sequence: CATSDEAVFQPQHF.